Below are 15 T cell receptor beta chains sequenced from a single sample in a study of blood T cell repertoires in COVID-19. The table came from immunoSEQ multiplex PCR; TCRdb's copy has only in-frame clones and leaves some out. The sample carries about 280,000 clones, about four fifths recorded once. Input material: PBMCs or T cells enriched from blood (not recorded which). The receptors come from a man aged 35-49 years who had been exposed to COVID-19.

In this sample, this clone turned up once. The chain recombines TRBV19 with TRBJ2-5, with 9 bases fitting TRBD2. V lost 3 bases to trimming and J lost 5 bases; unmatched junction nucleotides: 16. This CDR3 has 18 amino acids. Germline CDR1 and CDR2: LNHDA and SQIVND (reference sequence). The CDR3 DNA reads as TGTGCCAGTAGTATTCCTCGGGATAGCGGGAGAGGCGGGGAGACCCAGTACTTC. This gives the protein CASSIPRDSGRGGETQYF.

The chain employs TRBV19 and TRBJ1-2; possible D gene TRBD1, 6 bases. The CDR3 runs 13 residues. Germline V gene lookup returns CDR1 LNHDA and CDR2 SQIVND (reference sequence). V was trimmed by 7 bases and J by 8 bases, leaving 17 bases between them. For the CDR3, the DNA is TGTGCCAGTATGGAAACAGGGAATTTAGGCTACACCTTC. Translation: CASMETGNLGYTF.

On this clone itself: The germline gene is not matched at one end of the junction; a read error may be the cause. This rearrangement joins TRBV7-7 to TRBJ2-2; TRBD2 agrees at 9 bases. Germline assignment: CDR1 SSHAT and CDR2 FNYEAQ (reference sequence). The CDR3 runs to 16 residues. CDR3: CASSSGSGRDTGELFF. In nucleotides, the CDR3 is TGTGCTAGCAGCTCGGGTAGCGGGAGAGACACCGGGGAGCTGTTTTTT.

This chain uses TRBV6-1 with TRBJ2-1; D remains unclear. There are 16 residues in the CDR3. Looked up from germline, CDR1 is MNHNS and CDR2 is SASEGT. V lost 1 base to trimming and J lost 9 bases, with 19 bases between them. The CDR3 here is CASSEGLTRFGTEQFF. CDR3 nucleotides: TGTGCCAGCAGTGAAGGTTTGACTCGGTTTGGAACTGAGCAGTTCTTC.

The CDR3 protein is CASSPGTGGRYTF. The CDR3 DNA sequence: TGTGCCAGCAGCCCCGGGACAGGGGGACGCTACACCTTC. This chain links TRBV4-2 with TRBJ1-2, with 11 positions matching TRBD1. The CDR3 spans 13 residues. Germline values: CDR1 LGHNA, CDR2 YNFKEQ. The V gene end was trimmed by 4 bases and the J gene end by 9 bases; junction bases not matched to a gene: 4.

This chain connects TRBV24-1 to TRBJ2-7; perhaps TRBD2 as D (5 bases). The CDR3 extends over 14 amino acids. With 9 bases removed from V and 5 bases from J, the gap between germline ends came to 19 bases. CDR1 KGHDR and CDR2 SFDVKD come from the germline V gene. Here the CDR3 reads CATSDPGRGDEQYF. The CDR3 bases are TGTGCCACCTCTGATCCGGGCCGGGGAGACGAGCAGTACTTC.

V and J are TRBV30 and TRBJ1-2; TRBD1 agrees at 8 bases. This CDR3 is 13 amino acids long. In germline, CDR1 is GTSNPN, CDR2 SVGIG (reference sequence). Unmatched junction bases numbered 9, after V lost 5 bases and J lost 7 bases. The CDR3 nucleotides read TGTGCCTGGTCTTTCGACAGGGGCGTTGGCTACACCTTC. Its translation is CAWSFDRGVGYTF.

The chain is built from TRBV12-3 or TRBV12-4 and TRBJ1-5; D is perhaps TRBD1 (5 bases). This CDR3 has 12 amino acids. Trimming took 3 bases from V and 14 from J, leaving 14 bases between them. CDR3 coding DNA: TGTGCCAGCAGTTTTGGGCGTTCGGGGGAGCATTTT. It yields the protein CASSFGRSGEHF.

The chain couples TRBV11-2 to TRBJ1-1; D is ambiguous. This CDR3 region has 13 residues. Looked up from germline, CDR1 is SGHAT and CDR2 is FQNNGV. Trimming cost V 5 bases and J 5 bases, with 12 bases left between them. The CDR3 is CASSPTAGTEAFF. CDR3 DNA sequence: TGTGCCAGCAGCCCCACGGCGGGAACTGAAGCTTTCTTT.

This rearrangement joins TRBV19 to TRBJ2-1, with TRBD1 identical over 7 bases. V lost 6 bases and J lost 1; bases outside the gene matches: 18. Germline-derived CDR1 and CDR2 are LNHDA and SQIVND (reference sequence). This CDR3 is 19 amino acids long. This chain's CDR3 is CASSMLPGQFPSSYNEQFF. Here the CDR3 DNA reads TGTGCCAGTAGCATGTTGCCGGGACAGTTCCCCTCGTCCTACAATGAGCAGTTCTTC.

This rearrangement joins TRBV3-1 (or the pseudogene TRBV3-2) to TRBJ2-3; a weak D match, TRBD1 (6 bases). Germline CDR1 reads LGHDT; CDR2 reads YNNKEL (reference sequence). The CDR3 sequence is 15 residues long. Trimming cost V 0 bases and J 9 bases, with 16 bases left between them. CDR3 region: CASSQDQGYLNTQYF. The CDR3, as DNA: TGTGCCAGCAGCCAAGATCAGGGGTATCTCAACACGCAGTATTTT.

The chain joins TRBV24-1 to TRBJ2-7, with 11 bases identical to TRBD1. The CDR3 contains 15 residues. With V trimmed by 5 bases and J by 3 bases, 5 bases remained unmatched. Germline V gene data show CDR1 as KGHDR and CDR2 as SFDVKD. DNA for the CDR3: TGTGCCACCAGTGCCGACGGGACAGGGGGCTACGAGCAGTACTTC. Translating it yields CATSADGTGGYEQYF.

The rearrangement links TRBV9 to TRBJ2-1; D perhaps matches TRBD2 (5 bases). Trimming cost V 4 bases and J 8 bases, with 13 bases left between them. The CDR3 covers 13 residues. Per germline, CDR1 SGDLS and CDR2 YYNGEE. CDR3 region: CASSTRAAYEQFF. As DNA, the CDR3 is TGTGCCAGCAGCACCAGAGCGGCCTATGAGCAGTTCTTC.

The chain recombines TRBV2 with TRBJ1-1; unclear D gene. The CDR3 loop spans 14 amino acids. Germline V gene data show CDR1 as SNHLY and CDR2 as FYNNEI. The germline V and J ends were trimmed by 1 base and 4 bases, with 10 bases remaining between them. CDR3 amino acids: CASSEGRGITEAFF. The DNA of the CDR3 is TGTGCCAGCAGTGAAGGACGGGGAATCACTGAAGCTTTCTTT.

The CDR3 is CAWSGGPSYNEQFF. CDR3 DNA: TGTGCCTGGAGTGGAGGCCCTTCCTACAATGAGCAGTTCTTC. The chain employs TRBV30 and TRBJ2-1, with D uncertain. CDR3 length: 14 amino acids. V was cut by 1 base and J by 1 base, with 8 bases left in between. Germline loops: CDR1 GTSNPN, CDR2 SVGIG (reference sequence).